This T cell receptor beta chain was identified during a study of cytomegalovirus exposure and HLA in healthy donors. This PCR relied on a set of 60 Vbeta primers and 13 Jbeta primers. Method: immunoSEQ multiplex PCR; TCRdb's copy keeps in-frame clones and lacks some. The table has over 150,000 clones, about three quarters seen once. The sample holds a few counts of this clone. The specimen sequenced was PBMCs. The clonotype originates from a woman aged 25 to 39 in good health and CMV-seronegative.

The CDR3 region has the DNA TGTGCCAGCAGTGGACAGGGGGGGACTGAAGCTTTCTTT. This translates into CASSGQGGTEAFF. The V and J genes are TRBV2 and TRBJ1-1; 9 bases map to TRBD1. J gave up 5 bases and V 4 bases, and 2 bases lay outside the gene matches. The CDR3 spans 13 residues. Germline CDR1 is SNHLY and CDR2 is FYNNEI. The full variable domain, with the rest looked up from reference TRBV2 and TRBJ1-1, is EPEVTQTPSHQVTQMGQEVILRCVPISNHLYFYWYRQILGQKVEFLVSFYNNEISEKSEIFDDQFSVERPDGSNFTLKIRSTKLEDSAMYFCASSGQGGTEAFFGQGTRLTVV.